This TCR beta chain comes out of a study of Ad26.COV2.S vaccination and SARS-CoV-2 variants. Treatment of the sample: roughly 18 received Ad26.COV2.S at low or high dose, single or two shots; roughly 5 received placebo; per-sample allocation not given. Sampling occurred on day 63 after the first vaccine or placebo injection. Clones were sequenced by immunoSEQ multiplex PCR, and TCRdb holds only the in-frame ones, with some missing. The sample holds about 390,000 clones; 80% to 90% are singletons and the top ten take 3.5%. Germline trimming cut 2 bases from V and 0 bases from J; bases unmatched to any gene: 3. Germline lookup yields CDR1 ENHRY and CDR2 SYGVKD. This CDR3 is built from 15 residues.

This TCR was sampled from a person aged 18 to 65 who received the Ad26.COV2.S COVID-19 vaccine or a placebo. This rearrangement joins TRBV10-3 to TRBJ1-1, with 7 bases lining up with TRBD1. This sample comprised peripheral blood, obtained in a trial of Ad26.COV2.S vaccine versus placebo. CDR3 nucleotides: TGTGCCATCAGTGAGAGAGGGGGCTTGAACACTGAAGCTTTCTTT. Residues: CAISERGGLNTEAFF.